The clone carrying this T cell receptor (beta chain) was detected only a few times. The CDR3 spans 13 residues. Germline CDR1 is KGHSH and CDR2 is LQKENI. Trimming cost V 3 bases and J 7 bases, with 9 bases left between them. The entry originates in a study of control samples from healthy donors and cancer patients. The assay was immunoSEQ multiplex PCR, and TCRdb's table has in-frame clones only and misses some. This table has about 180,000 clones, approximately 92% appearing once. V usage is TRBV18 and J usage is TRBJ1-4, with a possible D match to TRBD1 (5 bases). The source material was blood. The TCR sequence derives from a man aged 25 to 45 in good health. CDR3 DNA: TGTGCCAGCTCACCGGGGCTGGCTGAAAAACTGTTTTTT. As protein: CASSPGLAEKLFF.